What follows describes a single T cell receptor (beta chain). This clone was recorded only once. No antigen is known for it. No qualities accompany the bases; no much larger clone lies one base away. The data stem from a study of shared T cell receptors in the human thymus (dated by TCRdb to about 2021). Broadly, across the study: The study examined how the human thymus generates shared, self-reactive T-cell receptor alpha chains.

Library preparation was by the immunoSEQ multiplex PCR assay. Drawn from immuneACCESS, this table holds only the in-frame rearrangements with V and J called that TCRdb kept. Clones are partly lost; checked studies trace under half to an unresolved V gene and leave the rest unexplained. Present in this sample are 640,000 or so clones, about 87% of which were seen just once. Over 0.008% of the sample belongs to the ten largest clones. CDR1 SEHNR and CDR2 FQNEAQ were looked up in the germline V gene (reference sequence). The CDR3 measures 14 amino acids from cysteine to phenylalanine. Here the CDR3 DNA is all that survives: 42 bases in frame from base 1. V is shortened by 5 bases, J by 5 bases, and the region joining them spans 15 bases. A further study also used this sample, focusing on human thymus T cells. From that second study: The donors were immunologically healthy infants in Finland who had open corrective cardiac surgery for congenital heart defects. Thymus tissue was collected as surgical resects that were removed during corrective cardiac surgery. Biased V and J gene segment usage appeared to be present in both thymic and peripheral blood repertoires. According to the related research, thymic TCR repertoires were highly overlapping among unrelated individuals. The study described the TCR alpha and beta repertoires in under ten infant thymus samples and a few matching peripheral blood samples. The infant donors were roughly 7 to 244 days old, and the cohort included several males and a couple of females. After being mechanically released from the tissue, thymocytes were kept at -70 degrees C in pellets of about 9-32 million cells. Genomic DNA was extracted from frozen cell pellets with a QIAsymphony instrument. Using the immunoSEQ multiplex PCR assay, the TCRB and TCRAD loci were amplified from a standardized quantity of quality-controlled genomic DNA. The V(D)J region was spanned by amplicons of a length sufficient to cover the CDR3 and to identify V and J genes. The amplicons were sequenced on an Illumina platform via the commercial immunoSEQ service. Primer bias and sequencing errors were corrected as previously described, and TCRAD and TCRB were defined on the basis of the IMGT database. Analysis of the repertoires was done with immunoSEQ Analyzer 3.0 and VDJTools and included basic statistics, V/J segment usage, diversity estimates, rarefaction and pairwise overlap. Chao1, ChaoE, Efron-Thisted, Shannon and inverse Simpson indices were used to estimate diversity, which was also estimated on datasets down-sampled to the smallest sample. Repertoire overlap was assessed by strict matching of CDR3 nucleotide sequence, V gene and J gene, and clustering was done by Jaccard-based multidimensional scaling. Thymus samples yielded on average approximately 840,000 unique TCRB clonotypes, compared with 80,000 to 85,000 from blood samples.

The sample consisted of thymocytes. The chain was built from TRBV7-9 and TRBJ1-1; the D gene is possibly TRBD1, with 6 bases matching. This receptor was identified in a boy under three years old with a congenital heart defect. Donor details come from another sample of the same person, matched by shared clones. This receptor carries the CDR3 CASSHREVRTEAFF. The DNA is TGTGCCAGCAGCCACAGGGAAGTAAGAACTGAAGCTTTCTTT.